Described below is a single TCR beta chain sequence and its context. The antigen is unknown. The CDR3 contains 11 residues. Looked up from germline, CDR1 is GTSNPN and CDR2 is SVGIG (reference sequence). Trimming cost V 2 bases and J 6 bases, with 8 bases left between them. These data originate in a study of cytomegalovirus exposure and HLA in healthy donors. Findings and caveats of the study: Later work found that TCR association rates differed between HLA loci; DRB1 had the most and HLA-C the fewest. A later analysis linked a missense variant in DCLRE1C to the trimming of TCR beta V and J genes.

PCR amplification relied on 60 Vbeta primers (plus 13 Jbeta primers). Clones were read by immunoSEQ multiplex PCR, and TCRdb kept only the in-frame ones, dropping some. The sample has 200,000 to 250,000 clones, 75% to 85% seen once. This receptor was identified in a woman aged 55-69 years in good health and CMV-seropositive. V usage is TRBV30 and J usage is TRBJ2-7; weak D call: TRBD1 (5 bases). Specimen: PBMCs. The CDR3 here is CAWSPRGEQYF. The CDR3 DNA is TGTGCCTGGAGTCCAAGGGGCGAGCAGTACTTC.